A selection of T cell receptor beta chains follows, all from one sample in a study of cytomegalovirus exposure and HLA in healthy donors. TCRdb's copy holds only in-frame clones and misses some; the assay was immunoSEQ multiplex PCR. The data contain about 78,000 clones, almost 97% of them singletons. Sequenced input: PBMCs. Receptor source: a man between 18 and 35 years old in good health and CMV-seropositive. Both conserved end residues are part of each CDR3. Each record gives: J gene, V gene, CDR3 length, D gene, clone size, CDR3 protein, CDR3 DNA. The D gene is left open where the match is weak. Not every row has a clone size; where given, it reads once, few, many or a size class.

J gene: TRBJ2-7; V gene: TRBV4-1; CDR3 length: 14; D gene: -; clone size: -; CDR3 protein: CASSGTGLKNEQYF; CDR3 DNA: TGCGCCAGCAGCGGAACAGGGTTAAAAAACGAGCAGTACTTC
J gene: TRBJ2-7; V gene: TRBV7-8; CDR3 length: 15; D gene: TRBD2; clone size: -; CDR3 protein: CASSLSGLAGANQYF; CDR3 DNA: TGTGCCAGCAGCTTATCCGGACTAGCGGGAGCTAACCAGTACTTC
J gene: TRBJ2-2; V gene: TRBV28; CDR3 length: 13; D gene: -; clone size: -; CDR3 protein: CASSLRGNGELFF; CDR3 DNA: TGTGCCAGCAGTTTACGGGGGAACGGGGAGCTGTTTTTT
J gene: TRBJ2-5; V gene: TRBV10-2; CDR3 length: 16; D gene: TRBD2; clone size: once; CDR3 protein: CASSESRAGVLETQYF; CDR3 DNA: TGCGCCAGCAGTGAGTCGAGGGCGGGAGTACTTGAGACCCAGTACTTC
J gene: TRBJ2-7; V gene: TRBV19; CDR3 length: 12; D gene: TRBD1; clone size: -; CDR3 protein: CASTGGSYEQYF; CDR3 DNA: TGTGCCAGTACAGGGGGCTCCTACGAGCAGTACTTC
J gene: TRBJ2-5; V gene: TRBV28; CDR3 length: 17; D gene: TRBD2; clone size: -; CDR3 protein: CASTPTLGGRIWETQYF; CDR3 DNA: TGTGCCAGCACCCCGACCCTTGGCGGGAGGATTTGGGAGACCCAGTACTTC
J gene: TRBJ2-5; V gene: TRBV11-2; CDR3 length: 12; D gene: -; clone size: -; CDR3 protein: CASSRPEETQYF; CDR3 DNA: TGTGCCAGCAGCCGTCCAGAAGAGACCCAGTACTTC
J gene: TRBJ2-5; V gene: TRBV12-5; CDR3 length: 12; D gene: -; clone size: once; CDR3 protein: CASGLDLRTQYF; CDR3 DNA: TGTGCTAGTGGTTTGGACCTGAGGACCCAGTACTTC
J gene: TRBJ1-4; V gene: TRBV7-9; CDR3 length: 16; D gene: -; clone size: -; CDR3 protein: CASSPILGTSNEKLFF; CDR3 DNA: TGTGCCAGCAGCCCTATTCTTGGGACTTCTAATGAAAAACTGTTTTTT
J gene: TRBJ2-7; V gene: TRBV15; CDR3 length: 14; D gene: TRBD1; clone size: -; CDR3 protein: CATLKPGQGTEQYF; CDR3 DNA: TGTGCCACCTTAAAACCGGGACAGGGAACCGAGCAGTACTTC
J gene: TRBJ1-1; V gene: TRBV2; CDR3 length: 14; D gene: -; clone size: -; CDR3 protein: CASSEQFGVIGAFF; CDR3 DNA: TGTGCCAGCAGTGAACAATTCGGAGTAATAGGAGCTTTCTTT
J gene: TRBJ2-3; V gene: TRBV28; CDR3 length: 17; D gene: TRBD2; clone size: -; CDR3 protein: CASSSYPNRGDTDTQYF; CDR3 DNA: TGTGCCAGCAGTTCATATCCGAACCGGGGGGACACAGATACGCAGTATTTT
J gene: TRBJ2-2; V gene: TRBV7-2; CDR3 length: 18; D gene: TRBD2; clone size: once; CDR3 protein: CASSPPSGLAGNTGELFF; CDR3 DNA: TGTGCCAGCAGCCCACCGTCGGGACTAGCGGGAAACACCGGGGAGCTGTTTTTT
J gene: TRBJ1-2; V gene: TRBV6-1; CDR3 length: 14; D gene: -; clone size: -; CDR3 protein: CASSEVVRSYGYTF; CDR3 DNA: TGTGCCAGCAGTGAAGTTGTCAGGTCCTATGGCTACACCTTC
J gene: TRBJ1-5; V gene: TRBV30; CDR3 length: 14; D gene: -; clone size: -; CDR3 protein: CAWSPQNSNQPQHF; CDR3 DNA: TGTGCCTGGAGTCCTCAGAATAGCAATCAGCCCCAGCATTTT
J gene: TRBJ1-1; V gene: TRBV6-5; CDR3 length: 11; D gene: -; clone size: -; CDR3 protein: CASLANTEAFF; CDR3 DNA: TGTGCCAGCTTGGCCAACACTGAAGCTTTCTTT
J gene: TRBJ1-5; V gene: TRBV9; CDR3 length: 14; D gene: -; clone size: -; CDR3 protein: CASSVEGVGQPQHF; CDR3 DNA: TGTGCCAGCAGCGTAGAAGGGGTTGGACAGCCCCAGCATTTT
J gene: TRBJ2-3; V gene: TRBV27; CDR3 length: 16; D gene: TRBD2; clone size: -; CDR3 protein: CASRLPGLGSTDTQYF; CDR3 DNA: TGTGCCAGCAGGCTACCGGGACTAGGGAGCACAGATACGCAGTATTTT
J gene: TRBJ2-5; V gene: TRBV7-2; CDR3 length: 14; D gene: TRBD2; clone size: -; CDR3 protein: CASSSQAGVETQYF; CDR3 DNA: TGTGCCAGCAGCTCACAAGCGGGAGTGGAGACCCAGTACTTC
J gene: TRBJ2-2; V gene: TRBV30; CDR3 length: 14; D gene: TRBD2; clone size: -; CDR3 protein: CACQREGDTGELFF; CDR3 DNA: TGTGCCTGTCAGCGGGAGGGAGACACCGGGGAGCTGTTTTTT
J gene: TRBJ2-2; V gene: TRBV5-1; CDR3 length: 15; D gene: TRBD1; clone size: -; CDR3 protein: CASSLGQGNTGELFF; CDR3 DNA: TGCGCCAGCAGCTTGGGACAGGGAAACACCGGGGAGCTGTTTTTT
J gene: TRBJ2-1; V gene: TRBV29-1; CDR3 length: 13; D gene: TRBD2; clone size: few; CDR3 protein: CSVGGRAGNEQFF; CDR3 DNA: TGCAGCGTTGGGGGGAGGGCAGGCAATGAGCAGTTCTTC
J gene: TRBJ2-1; V gene: TRBV28; CDR3 length: 17; D gene: TRBD2; clone size: -; CDR3 protein: CASSEFKGTNIYNEQFF; CDR3 DNA: TGTGCCAGCAGTGAGTTTAAGGGGACTAACATTTACAATGAGCAGTTCTTC
J gene: TRBJ2-1; V gene: TRBV7-6; CDR3 length: 14; D gene: TRBD2; clone size: -; CDR3 protein: CASSLALAGDEQFF; CDR3 DNA: TGTGCCAGCAGCTTAGCACTAGCGGGAGATGAGCAGTTCTTC
J gene: TRBJ2-4; V gene: TRBV2; CDR3 length: 15; D gene: -; clone size: -; CDR3 protein: CASSALRGAKNIQYF; CDR3 DNA: TGTGCCAGCAGTGCCCTCCGAGGGGCCAAAAACATTCAGTACTTC
J gene: TRBJ2-5; V gene: TRBV30; CDR3 length: 14; D gene: -; clone size: -; CDR3 protein: CAWSLRTSQETQYF; CDR3 DNA: TGTGCCTGGAGTCTTAGGACTTCACAAGAGACCCAGTACTTC
J gene: TRBJ1-5; V gene: TRBV5-6; CDR3 length: 17; D gene: TRBD1; clone size: -; CDR3 protein: CASSLGTGGRSNQPQHF; CDR3 DNA: TGTGCCAGCAGCTTGGGAACAGGGGGCCGGAGCAATCAGCCCCAGCATTTT
J gene: TRBJ1-3; V gene: TRBV5-4; CDR3 length: 17; D gene: TRBD1; clone size: -; CDR3 protein: CASSLRQGSLSGNTIYF; CDR3 DNA: TGTGCCAGCAGCTTACGACAGGGAAGTCTTTCTGGAAACACCATATATTTT
J gene: TRBJ2-7; V gene: TRBV10-2; CDR3 length: 13; D gene: -; clone size: -; CDR3 protein: CASSGQGNNEQYF; CDR3 DNA: TGCGCCAGCAGTGGCCAGGGGAACAACGAGCAGTACTTC
J gene: TRBJ2-3; V gene: TRBV11-2; CDR3 length: 14; D gene: TRBD1; clone size: -; CDR3 protein: CASSSRQGADTQYF; CDR3 DNA: TGTGCCAGCAGCTCTCGACAGGGAGCAGATACGCAGTATTTT
J gene: TRBJ2-3; V gene: TRBV18; CDR3 length: 16; D gene: -; clone size: -; CDR3 protein: CASSPFAGSAADTQYF; CDR3 DNA: TGTGCCAGCTCACCTTTTGCGGGGAGCGCCGCAGATACGCAGTATTTT